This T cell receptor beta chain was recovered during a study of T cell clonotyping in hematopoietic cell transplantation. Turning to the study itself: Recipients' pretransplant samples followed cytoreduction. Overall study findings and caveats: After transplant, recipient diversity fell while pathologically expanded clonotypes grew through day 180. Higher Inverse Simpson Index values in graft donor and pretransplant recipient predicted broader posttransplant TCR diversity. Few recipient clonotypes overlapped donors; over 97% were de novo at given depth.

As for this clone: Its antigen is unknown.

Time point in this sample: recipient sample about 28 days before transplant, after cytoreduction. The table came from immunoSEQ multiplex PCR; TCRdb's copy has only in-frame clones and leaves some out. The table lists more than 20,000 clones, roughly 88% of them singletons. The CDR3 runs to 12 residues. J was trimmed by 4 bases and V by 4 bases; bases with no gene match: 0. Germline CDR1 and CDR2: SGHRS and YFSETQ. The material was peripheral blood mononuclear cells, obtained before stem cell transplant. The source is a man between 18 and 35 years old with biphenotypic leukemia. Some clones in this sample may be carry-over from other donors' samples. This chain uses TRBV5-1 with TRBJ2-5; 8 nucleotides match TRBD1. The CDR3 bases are TGCGCCAGCAGCGACAGGGGAGAGACCCAGTACTTC. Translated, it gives CASSDRGETQYF.